Below are 22 T cell receptor beta chains sequenced from a single sample in a study of CD8 T cells in ankylosing spondylitis. TCRdb processed the 5' RACE reads anew with MiXCR; each CDR3 protein has one entry. The sample contains around 230,000 distinct CDR3 sequences, approximately 9% of which appear only once. Sequenced input: blood, either unsorted or a sorted T cell fraction (not recorded which). Every receptor here comes from a male donor with ankylosing spondylitis or in good health (not recorded which).

This clonotype was seen many times. The rearrangement joins TRBV12-3 or TRBV12-4 to TRBJ1-1, with 10 positions matching TRBD1. The CDR3 is 14 amino acids. V shed 5 bases and J 11 bases; nucleotides not matched to a gene: 11. The CDR3 is CASSEGQGRVGAFF. The CDR3, as DNA: TGTGCCAGCAGTGAGGGACAGGGGAGGGTTGGGGCTTTCTTT.

Many counts were recorded for this clonotype. The chain couples TRBV12-3 or TRBV12-4 to TRBJ2-1; 8 bases map to TRBD1. J was trimmed by 3 bases and V by 6 bases; bases with no gene match: 7. The CDR3 sequence is 15 residues long. CDR3 bases: TGTGCCAGCAGGGTGGGAGGACAGGGCTACAATGAGCAGTTCTTC. Amino acids: CASRVGGQGYNEQFF.

Ten or more counts support this clonotype. V usage is TRBV30 and J usage is TRBJ2-7; D possibly corresponds to TRBD1 (5 bases). Trimming left V 0 bases short and J 8 bases short, with 11 bases between. The CDR3 has 12 amino acids. The germline CDR1 and CDR2 sequences are GTSNPN and SVGIG (reference sequence). CDR3 residues: CAWSVQHRQQYF. The CDR3 DNA reads TGTGCCTGGAGTGTACAGCACAGGCAGCAGTACTTC.

This clonotype showed up many times. The chain has TRBV11-2 and TRBJ2-2; 9 bases agree with TRBD2. Germline CDR1 and CDR2: SGHAT and FQNNGV. The V and J ends lost 4 bases and 4 bases, in that order; junction bases with no gene match: 4. CDR3 length equals 15 residues. CDR3 bases: TGTGCCAGCAGCTCGGGACTAGCCTTCACCGGGGAGCTGTTTTTT. Its protein product is CASSSGLAFTGELFF. The full variable domain, completed using reference TRBV11-2 and TRBJ2-2, is EAGVAQSPRYKIIEKRQSVAFWCNPISGHATLYWYQQILGQGPKLLIQFQNNGVVDDSQLPKDRFSAERLKGVDSTLKIQPAKLEDSAVYLCASSSGLAFTGELFFGEGSRLTVL.

The chain employs TRBV3-1 and TRBJ2-3; 13 nucleotides align to TRBD2. V lost 5 bases to trimming and J lost 8 bases; unmatched junction nucleotides: 7. The CDR3 loop spans 15 amino acids. Germline V gene sequence: CDR1 LGHDT, CDR2 YNNKEL (reference sequence). The CDR3 nucleotides are TGTGCCAGCAGCTACGGGACTAGCGGGGTCGTTACGCAGTATTTT. As protein: CASSYGTSGVVTQYF.

This clonotype has at least ten counts. The rearrangement links TRBV6-2 or TRBV6-3 to TRBJ2-1; tentative D call: TRBD2 (6 bases). This CDR3 is 13 amino acids long. Germline CDR1 MNHEY, CDR2 SVGEGT. The germline V and J ends were trimmed by 7 bases and 4 bases, with 11 bases remaining between them. CDR3 region: CASTRGPYNEQFF. CDR3 nucleotides: TGTGCCAGCACGCGGGGACCTTACAATGAGCAGTTCTTC.

This clonotype came up many times. The V and J genes are TRBV29-1 and TRBJ1-2, with D perhaps matching TRBD1 (5 bases). The CDR3 totals 15 residues. CDR1 SQVTM and CDR2 ANQGSEA come from the germline V gene. Between the trimmed V and J ends, which lost 3 bases and 6 bases, there was a span of 20 bases. CDR3 residues: CSVDLWLGGGNGYTF. The CDR3 DNA reads as TGCAGCGTTGACCTTTGGTTGGGGGGGGGAAATGGCTACACCTTC.

This clonotype came up many times. The J gene is TRBJ2-7, the V gene TRBV20-1; a weak D match, TRBD1 (5 bases). The CDR3 sequence is 15 residues long. The germline V gene encodes CDR1 DFQATT and CDR2 SNEGSKA (reference sequence). Trimming took off 3 bases at V and 1 base at J, with 16 bases between the two ends. The CDR3 sequence: CSARPGRGPSYEQYF. In DNA form, the CDR3 reads TGCAGTGCTAGGCCTGGAAGGGGCCCTTCCTACGAGCAGTACTTC.

This clonotype occurred many times. The CDR3 nucleotides read TGTGCCAGCAGCTTAACAGCTTTGCGAGAAGCTTTCTTT. Residues: CASSLTALREAFF. J is TRBJ1-1 and V is TRBV7-2; D not resolved. This CDR3 is 13 amino acids long. Germline values: CDR1 SGHTA, CDR2 FQGNSA. V lost 2 bases, J lost 8 bases, and 12 bases lay in between.

This clonotype was detected many times. The chain joins TRBV4-2 to TRBJ2-3, with 10 bases fitting TRBD2. Germline assignment: CDR1 LGHNA and CDR2 YNFKEQ. The CDR3 runs to 15 residues. V was clipped by 4 bases and J by 4 bases; unmatched bases: 5. In nucleotides, the CDR3 is TGTGCCAGCAGCCCGAGCGGGGGGGGCGCAGATACGCAGTATTTT. Its translation is CASSPSGGGADTQYF.

The rearrangement uses TRBV4-3 and TRBJ1-6; TRBD1 aligns across 8 bases. The ends lost 0 bases at V and 12 bases at J; junction bases unmatched: 1. The CDR3 contains 13 residues. Germline V lookup: CDR1 LGHNA, CDR2 YSLEER. The CDR3 is CASSQEQGGPLHF. In nucleotides, the CDR3 is TGCGCCAGCAGCCAAGAACAGGGGGGACCCCTCCACTTT.

This clonotype came up a few times. The chain recombines TRBV2 with TRBJ2-5, with 7 bases identical to TRBD2. The CDR3 has 14 residues. With V trimmed by 7 bases and J by 5 bases, 10 bases remained unmatched. Germline assignment: CDR1 SNHLY and CDR2 FYNNEI. CDR3 DNA sequence: TGTGCCAGCAAGATGGCGGGAGAGCGGGAGACCCAGTACTTC. This encodes CASKMAGERETQYF.

This clonotype was seen ten or more times. J is TRBJ2-3 and V is TRBV10-3; D gene uncertain. V lost 0 bases to trimming and J lost 1 base, with 2 bases between them. Germline CDR1 ENHRY, CDR2 SYGVKD. There are 13 residues in the CDR3. The DNA for the CDR3 is TGTGCCATCAGTGAGTCGGGCACAGATACGCAGTATTTT. It specifies CAISESGTDTQYF.

The chain employs TRBV12-3 or TRBV12-4 and TRBJ2-1; 9 bases match TRBD2. The J segment lost 8 bases and the V segment lost 3 bases, leaving 11 bases of the junction unmatched. This CDR3 contains 16 residues. The CDR3 loop reads CASSFRSSGGGDEQFF. CDR3 coding DNA: TGTGCCAGCAGTTTCAGGTCGAGCGGCGGGGGGGATGAGCAGTTCTTC.

This clonotype was detected ten times or more. This chain joins TRBV5-4 and TRBJ2-1, with D possibly matching TRBD2 (6 bases). V was trimmed by 0 bases and J by 1 base, leaving 14 bases between them. From germline, CDR1 is SGHNT and CDR2 YYREEE (reference sequence). The CDR3 has 17 residues. Written as DNA, the CDR3 is TGTGCCAGCAGCTTGGCCGGAGGGGTACCATCCTACAATGAGCAGTTCTTC. The encoded protein is CASSLAGGVPSYNEQFF.

This clonotype was counted at least ten times. V usage is TRBV20-1 and J usage is TRBJ2-1, with 11 bases that match TRBD1. The CDR3 is made up of 15 amino acids. Germline V gene data show CDR1 as DFQATT and CDR2 as SNEGSKA (reference sequence). V dropped 1 base and J dropped 2; count of bases not matched to a gene: 1. CDR3 residues: CSARGTGGAYNEQFF. For the CDR3, the DNA is TGCAGTGCTAGAGGGACAGGGGGCGCCTACAATGAGCAGTTCTTC.

In regard to this clonotype: At one end the junction does not follow the germline gene, possibly because of a read error. The chain employs TRBV20-1 and TRBJ1-3; D gene uncertain. There are 13 residues in the CDR3. Germline CDR1 is DFQATT and CDR2 is SNEGSKA (reference sequence). As DNA, the CDR3 is TGCAGTGCTAGCCTCGGTTTGGGAAACTCCATATATTTT. As protein: CSASLGLGNSIYF.

The sample holds many counts of this clonotype. The V and J genes are TRBV7-3 and TRBJ2-3; tentative D call: TRBD1 (5 bases). Per germline, CDR1 SGHTA and CDR2 FQGTGA. The length of the CDR3 is 14 residues. The ends were cut back, 10 bases at V and 3 bases at J, with 17 bases in the middle. CDR3 amino acids: CANPTGFATDTQYF. CDR3 DNA sequence: TGTGCCAACCCAACAGGTTTCGCTACAGATACGCAGTATTTT.

This clonotype has ten or more counts. The V gene is TRBV29-1, the J gene TRBJ1-1, with 8 nucleotides matching TRBD1. From germline, CDR1 is SQVTM and CDR2 ANQGSEA. V shed 6 bases, J shed 1 base, and the junction held 1 base outside the gene matches. The CDR3 consists of 12 residues. The CDR3 bases are TGCAGCGTCGGACAGGGGAACACTGAAGCTTTCTTT. Its protein product is CSVGQGNTEAFF.

This clonotype was seen many times. V is TRBV9 and J is TRBJ2-5; TRBD1 agrees at 7 bases. J lost 2 bases, V lost 0 bases, and 10 bases had no gene match. The CDR3 consists of 17 residues. Germline values: CDR1 SGDLS, CDR2 YYNGEE. CDR3 protein: CASSVGLPGGKQETQYF. DNA of the CDR3: TGTGCCAGCAGCGTAGGGCTTCCAGGGGGTAAACAAGAGACCCAGTACTTC. Filled out from reference TRBV9 and TRBJ2-5, the complete variable domain reads DSGVTQTPKHLITATGQRVTLRCSPRSGDLSVYWYQQSLDQGLQFLIQYYNGEERAKGNILERFSAQQFPDLHSELNLSSLELGDSALYFCASSVGLPGGKQETQYFGPGTRLLVL.

This clonotype was counted at least ten times. This sequence joins TRBV29-1 and TRBJ1-5, with TRBD1 matching over 7 bases. J lost 3 bases, V lost 6 bases, and 2 bases had no gene match. Germline V CDR1 and CDR2: SQVTM, ANQGSEA. CDR3 length: 12 residues. For the CDR3, the DNA is TGCAGCGTGGGACAGAACAATCAGCCCCAGCATTTT. It specifies CSVGQNNQPQHF.

This clonotype was found many times. This chain links TRBV4-3 with TRBJ1-6, with D unresolved. The CDR3 is 13 residues long. V shed 3 bases and J shed 10 bases, with 10 bases lying between them. Germline V gene data show CDR1 as LGHNA and CDR2 as YSLEER. CDR3 sequence (DNA): TGCGCCAGCAGCCAGGGCGGGGAGTCACCCCTCCACTTT. As protein: CASSQGGESPLHF.